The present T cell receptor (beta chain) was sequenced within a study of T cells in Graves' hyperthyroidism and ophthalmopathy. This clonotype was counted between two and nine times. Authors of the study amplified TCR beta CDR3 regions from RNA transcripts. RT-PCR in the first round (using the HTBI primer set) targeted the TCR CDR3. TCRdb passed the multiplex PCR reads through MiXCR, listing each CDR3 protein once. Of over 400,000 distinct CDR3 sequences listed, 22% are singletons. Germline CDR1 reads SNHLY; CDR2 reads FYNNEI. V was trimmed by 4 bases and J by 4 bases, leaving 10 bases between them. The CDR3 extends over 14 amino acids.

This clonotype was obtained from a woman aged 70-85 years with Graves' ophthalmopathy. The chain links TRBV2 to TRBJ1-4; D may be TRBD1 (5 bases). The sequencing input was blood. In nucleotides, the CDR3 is TGTGCCAGCAGTGGACAGATACTTAATGAAAAACTGTTTTTT. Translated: CASSGQILNEKLFF.